Described below is a single T cell receptor beta chain sequence and its context. Its specificity is unknown. The whole isolated RNA underwent reverse transcription, so sequencing captured expressed TCRB transcripts. Here immunoSEQ multiplex PCR was the method, and the copy in TCRdb shows in-frame clones only, minus some. This sample has 150,000 or so clones, with roughly 11% found just once. This sample stems from a study of beta chain features in type 1 diabetes. On the study more broadly: Summed over all samples, the examined sorted cells came to 95 million to 120 million.

By way of CD45RO/CCR7/CD25/CD127/CD95/CD27, the CD4+ regulatory, stem cell-like memory, central memory and naive cells were sorted. Notes on the study in general: A pattern of fewer insertions and more deletions at VDJ junctions was seen in type 1 diabetes patients. Among all four CD4+ subsets, Type 1 diabetes patients had TCRB CDR3s that were moderately but significantly shorter.

This receptor was obtained from a man younger than 35 in good health. Sequencing input: central memory CD4+ T cells from blood.

CDR3 sequence (DNA): TGCGCCAGCAGCTTGAGGGCGATGGAGACCCAGTACTTC. This gives the protein CASSLRAMETQYF. The chain links TRBV5-1 to TRBJ2-5; D gene unclear. Per the germline V gene, CDR1 is SGHRS and CDR2 is YFSETQ. The V and J ends lost 1 base and 5 bases respectively, with 9 bases between them. The CDR3 covers 13 residues.